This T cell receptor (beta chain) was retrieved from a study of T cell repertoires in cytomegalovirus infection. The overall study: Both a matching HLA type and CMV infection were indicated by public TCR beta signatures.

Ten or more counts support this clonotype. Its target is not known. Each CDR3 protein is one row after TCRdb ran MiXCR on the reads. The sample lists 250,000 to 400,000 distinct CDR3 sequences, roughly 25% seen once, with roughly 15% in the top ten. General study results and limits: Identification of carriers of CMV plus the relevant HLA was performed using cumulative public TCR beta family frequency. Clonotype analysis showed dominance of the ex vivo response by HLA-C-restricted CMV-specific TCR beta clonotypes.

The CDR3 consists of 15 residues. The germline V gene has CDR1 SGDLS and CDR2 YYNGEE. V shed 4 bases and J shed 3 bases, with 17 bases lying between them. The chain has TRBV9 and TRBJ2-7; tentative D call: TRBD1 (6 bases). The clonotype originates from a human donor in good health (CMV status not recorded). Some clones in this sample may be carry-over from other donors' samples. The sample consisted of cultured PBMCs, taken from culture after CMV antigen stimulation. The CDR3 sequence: CASSPVDRSNYEQYF. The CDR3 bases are TGTGCCAGCAGCCCGGTCGACAGGTCAAACTACGAGCAGTACTTC.